This T cell receptor (beta chain) was documented in a study of blood T cell repertoires in COVID-19. Study in general: Sample material is recorded as cDNA or gDNA derived from T cells, B-cell-depleted T cells, or PBMCs.

The ends lost 5 bases at V and 3 bases at J; junction bases unmatched: 5. This CDR3 contains 15 residues. Germline-derived CDR1 and CDR2 are SGHTA and FQGNSA. How the authors handled the data: Reference gene primer amplification in the assay estimated nucleated cell counts. Measured with immunoSEQ multiplex PCR; TCRdb has only the in-frame clones, and not every one. That table gives V, J and clone size, and the DNA gave D and trimming. Among hundreds of thousands of clones listed, 85% to 90% were seen once. The chain uses TRBV7-2 and TRBJ1-5; 9 bases map to TRBD1. The specimen sequenced was peripheral blood. The TCR sequence derives from a woman aged 45-59 years with active or convalescent COVID-19. The CDR3 nucleotides are TGTGCCAGCAGCAAACAGGGGGCTGTCAATCAGCCCCAGCATTTT. Translated, it gives CASSKQGAVNQPQHF.